The entry that follows covers one TCR beta chain sequence. As yet, its antigen is unknown. Germline V gene sequence: CDR1 LGHNA, CDR2 YNFKEQ. The V end lost 0 bases, the J end lost 6 bases, and 14 bases lay between the germline ends. The CDR3 is made up of 16 amino acids. The sample originates from a study of T cell repertoires in cytomegalovirus infection. TCRdb re-analysed the reads in MiXCR, keeping a single row per CDR3 protein. The sample carries a few hundred thousand distinct CDR3 sequences, about 39% recorded once. The chain couples TRBV4-2 to TRBJ2-2; unclear D gene. The input for sequencing was cultured PBMCs, taken from culture after CMV antigen stimulation. This receptor was taken from a human donor in good health (CMV status not recorded). Some clones in this sample may be carry-over from other donors' samples. DNA for the CDR3: TGTGCCAGCAGCCAAGATCAGAGCCAGGTTGCCGGGGAGCTGTTTTTT. Translating it yields CASSQDQSQVAGELFF.